This TCR beta chain was retrieved from a study of blood T cell repertoires in COVID-19. Profiling relied on immunoSEQ multiplex PCR, and the TCRdb table lists in-frame clones only, not all of them. The repertoire consists of about 60,000 clones, with approximately 88% occurring once and the leading ten covering about 9.4%. The trim removed 4 bases at V and 6 bases at J, leaving 10 bases unmatched. Germline values: CDR1 MDHEN, CDR2 SYDVKM. The CDR3 extends over 16 amino acids. The clonotype originates from a man aged 30 to 45 with COVID-19, enrolled during active disease. Sequenced material: peripheral blood. J is TRBJ1-3 and V is TRBV28, with TRBD1 matching over 9 bases. This CDR3 reads CASSYVLRTGENTIYF. CDR3 bases: TGTGCCAGCAGTTATGTACTTCGGACAGGGGAAAACACCATATATTTT.